The next 15 T cell receptor beta chains were all read from a single sample in a study of T cells in Graves' hyperthyroidism and ophthalmopathy (dated by TCRdb to between 2017 and 2020). Libraries came from multiplex PCR. The sequencing machine was an Illumina HiSeq 2000. Amplification of TCR beta CDR3 regions was carried out from RNA transcripts. The first round of RT-PCR for the TCR CDR3 was performed with the HTBI primer set and the Qiagen OneStep RT-PCR kit. Clones were called with MiXCR by TCRdb after fastp trimmed the public reads at Q25, and only in-frame beta chains were retained. All rows with the same CDR3 protein become a single entry with the most common DNA and genes. The sample table lists hundreds of thousands of distinct CDR3 sequences, approximately 13% of them with a count of one. The top ten constitute roughly 6.2% of the sample. Sequencing input: blood. These receptors all come from a woman aged 25-40 years with Graves' hyperthyroidism that later progressed to Graves' ophthalmopathy.

Ten or more counts support this clonotype. The chain combines TRBV29-1 with TRBJ2-5, with D unclear. V dropped 4 bases and J dropped 4 bases, with 13 bases sitting between them. Per the germline V gene, CDR1 is SQVTM and CDR2 is ANQGSEA. The CDR3 contains 13 residues. The DNA for the CDR3 is TGCAGCGTTGGGGCTAGGGTAGTAGAGACCCAGTACTTC. Protein: CSVGARVVETQYF.

This clonotype was detected a few times. The J gene is TRBJ2-7, the V gene TRBV18; the D gene could be TRBD1 or TRBD2 (5 bases each). CDR1 KGHSH and CDR2 LQKENI come from the germline V gene. The CDR3 runs 14 residues. Trimming stripped 5 bases from V and 0 bases from J, with 11 bases between. The CDR3 protein is CASSRDRSSYEQYF. CDR3 bases: TGTGCCAGCTCAAGGGACCGGAGCTCCTACGAGCAGTACTTC.

This clonotype has at least ten counts. The V gene is TRBV28, the J gene TRBJ2-1; a weak D match, TRBD1 (5 bases). Trimming shortened V by 2 bases and J by 2 bases, and 7 bases separated the two germline ends. The CDR3 contains 14 residues. From germline, CDR1 is MDHEN and CDR2 SYDVKM. CDR3 coding DNA: TGTGCCAGCAGTTTAACGGACACCTACAATGAGCAGTTCTTC. This translates into CASSLTDTYNEQFF.

This clonotype appeared a few times. J is TRBJ2-5 and V is TRBV7-9; weak D call: TRBD2 (5 bases). The CDR3 is 14 amino acids. Trimming took 2 bases from V and 2 from J, leaving 9 bases between them. Looked up from germline, CDR1 is SEHNR and CDR2 is FQNEAQ (reference sequence). This chain's CDR3 is CASSLPTGQETQYF. CDR3 in DNA: TGTGCCAGCAGCTTACCGACGGGACAAGAGACCCAGTACTTC.

The CDR3 sequence is CASSYDRNNSPLHF. The CDR3 region has the DNA TGTGCCAGCAGTTACGACAGAAATAATTCACCCCTCCACTTT. The V and J genes are TRBV6-2 or TRBV6-3 and TRBJ1-6; weak D call: TRBD1 (5 bases). V lost 2 bases to trimming and J lost 5 bases, with 7 bases between them. The germline gives CDR1 MNHEY, CDR2 SVGEGT. This CDR3 has 14 amino acids.

At least ten counts were recorded for this clonotype. This CDR3 is CATSVPMDGASTDTQYF. As DNA, the CDR3 is TGTGCCACCAGTGTCCCGATGGACGGAGCTAGCACAGATACGCAGTATTTT. The J gene is TRBJ2-3, the V gene TRBV24-1; D is uncertain. The CDR3 contains 17 residues. The germline V gene encodes CDR1 KGHDR and CDR2 SFDVKD. Trimming took off 5 bases at V and 0 bases at J, with 17 bases between the two ends.

The table lists this clonotype with a few counts. The gene calls are TRBV3-1 and TRBJ2-7; D call uncertain. CDR3 length: 16 residues. Germline V CDR1 and CDR2: LGHDT, YNNKEL (reference sequence). Deletions cut 2 bases from V and 7 bases from J, with 21 bases between. The CDR3 DNA reads as TGTGCCAGCAGCCAAAATCCCCTCGAGGTTGGTAGGGAGCAGTACTTC. This sequence encodes CASSQNPLEVGREQYF.

In this sample, this clonotype turned up many times. The V gene is TRBV29-1, the J gene TRBJ2-3, with D possibly matching TRBD1 (5 bases). The V and J ends lost 7 bases and 2 bases respectively, with 19 bases between them. Germline CDR1 reads SQVTM; CDR2 reads ANQGSEA. The CDR3 sequence is 15 residues long. Written as DNA, the CDR3 is TGCAGCGCCCCGCTTAGGGCAGGGTACACAGATACGCAGTATTTT. Its translation: CSAPLRAGYTDTQYF.

This clonotype has just one count. It is likely a read error, because the conserved phenylalanine at the end of the CDR3 is missing. This sequence joins TRBV14 and TRBJ2-5; 8 bases map to TRBD1. This CDR3 region has 13 residues. The V gene's germline CDR1 is SGHDN and CDR2 FVKESK. V shed 8 bases and J 7 bases; nucleotides not matched to a gene: 9. In DNA form, the CDR3 reads TGTGCCAGCTCCACAGGGGGATCAGGGACCCAGTACGTC. Its protein is CASSTGGSGTQYV.

This clonotype was counted at least ten times. This chain uses TRBV20-1 with TRBJ2-7, with D perhaps being TRBD1 or TRBD2 (5 bases each). Trimming stripped 6 bases from V and 0 bases from J, with 15 bases between. This CDR3 contains 14 residues. Germline-derived CDR1 and CDR2 are DFQATT and SNEGSKA (reference sequence). CDR3 in amino acids: CSANYRRSSYEQYF. CDR3 in DNA: TGCAGTGCAAATTACAGGAGGAGCTCCTACGAGCAGTACTTC.

This clonotype has a count of ten or more. The chain carries TRBV3-1 and TRBJ1-1, with 11 positions matching TRBD1. The germline V gene has CDR1 LGHDT and CDR2 YNNKEL (reference sequence). CDR3 length: 16 residues. The junction had 5 bases not matched to a gene; V was cut back by 1 base and J by 4 bases. The CDR3 DNA reads as TGTGCCAGCAGCCAAGTAGGCGGGACAGGGGGCACTGAAGCTTTCTTT. This gives the protein CASSQVGGTGGTEAFF.

This clonotype appeared many times. The rearrangement joins TRBV7-8 to TRBJ2-7; D is undetermined. Germline values: CDR1 SGHVS, CDR2 FQNEAQ. The CDR3 sequence is 16 residues long. The ends were cut back, 4 bases at V and 2 bases at J, with 18 bases in the middle. The CDR3 bases are TGTGCCAGCAGCTCTACGACTGGCCCCCCAGCCTACGAGCAGTACTTC. Protein product: CASSSTTGPPAYEQYF.

This clonotype was counted at least ten times. The rearrangement uses TRBV2 and TRBJ1-4, with TRBD1 identical over 9 bases. There are 15 residues in the CDR3. From germline, CDR1 is SNHLY and CDR2 FYNNEI. V lost 7 bases, J lost 4 bases, and 7 bases stayed unmatched. CDR3 sequence: CASTAMGQGNEKLFF. Here the CDR3 DNA reads TGTGCCAGCACTGCTATGGGACAGGGTAATGAAAAACTGTTTTTT.

The table lists this clonotype with a few counts. This chain connects TRBV5-1 to TRBJ1-2; TRBD1 aligns across 7 bases. The J segment lost 3 bases and the V segment lost 1 base, leaving 3 bases of the junction unmatched. CDR1 is SGHRS, CDR2 YFSETQ, per germline. The CDR3 contains 14 residues. This CDR3 reads CASSLQQGYYGYTF. The DNA of the CDR3 is TGCGCCAGCAGCTTGCAACAGGGGTACTATGGCTACACCTTC.

The chain is built from TRBV24-1 and TRBJ2-1; D unresolved. There are 14 residues in the CDR3. Trimming took off 6 bases at V and 0 bases at J, with 8 bases between the two ends. Germline lookup yields CDR1 KGHDR and CDR2 SFDVKD. The CDR3 sequence is CATSHLSSYNEQFF. CDR3 in DNA: TGTGCCACCAGTCACCTTAGCTCCTACAATGAGCAGTTCTTC.